This T cell receptor beta chain was profiled in a study of cytomegalovirus exposure and HLA in healthy donors. Note on this clone: Its antigen is unidentified.

Study findings and constraints: When a later analysis was performed, an Asian-associated ancestry cluster reportedly had fewer N-insertions than the approximately 700-donor mean. TCR beta sequences reportedly predicted most subjects' HLA-A and HLA-B alleles accurately. A previous analysis found most TCR beta V segments productive roughly 87% or roughly 30% of the time. What a later analysis showed was that several of the most significant clusters appeared linked to common viral pathogens.

The V gene's germline CDR1 is MNHNY and CDR2 SVGAGI (reference sequence). V lost 0 bases to trimming and J lost 9 bases; unmatched junction nucleotides: 3. CDR3 length: 13 residues. In the PCR, 60 Vbeta and 13 Jbeta primers were used. The repertoire was sequenced with immunoSEQ multiplex PCR; TCRdb's copy has only in-frame clones and lacks some. The table records 140,000 or so clones, roughly three quarters of them present only once. Source material: PBMCs. The sequence came from a woman in her 30s in good health and CMV-seronegative. This chain joins TRBV6-6 and TRBJ1-2; 8 positions agree with TRBD1. The CDR3: CASSYSTGDRYTF. The CDR3 DNA reads as TGTGCCAGCAGTTACTCGACAGGGGATCGCTACACCTTC.